These T cell receptor beta chains were read from a single sample in a study of T cells in Graves' hyperthyroidism and ophthalmopathy. MiXCR was run by TCRdb on the multiplex PCR reads, yielding one entry per CDR3 protein. The repertoire holds approximately 500,000 distinct CDR3 sequences, with under 60% as singletons. The material sequenced was peripheral blood or thyroid tissue (not recorded which). These TCRs come from a woman aged 18-30 years with Graves' hyperthyroidism. CDR3s include the opening cysteine and the closing phenylalanine or tryptophan. The order of the fields is D gene, clone size, V gene, J gene, CDR3 length, CDR3 DNA, CDR3 protein. D genes are given only for firm matches. Size tells how often a clone was seen (once, few, many) or the class of an expanded clone, and some rows leave it out.

d_gene: TRBD1
abundance: few
v_gene: TRBV11-3
j_gene: TRBJ1-1
len: 13
CDR3nt: TGTGCCAGCAGTCAACCGGGACAGGGGAGGGCTTTCTTT
CDR3aa: CASSQPGQGRAFF

d_gene: -
abundance: few
v_gene: TRBV5-1
j_gene: TRBJ1-4
len: 12
CDR3nt: TGCGCCAGCAGCTTGGGGGATGAAAAACTGTTTTTT
CDR3aa: CASSLGDEKLFF

d_gene: -
abundance: once
v_gene: TRBV7-6
j_gene: TRBJ2-5
len: 14
CDR3nt: TGTGCCAGCAGCTCAACCTCCTCGACCGTGACCCAGTACTTC
CDR3aa: CASSSTSSTVTQYF

d_gene: -
abundance: few
v_gene: TRBV29-1
j_gene: TRBJ2-1
len: 14
CDR3nt: TGCAGCGTTGAGTTTGGAAGGAGGTACAATGAGCAGTTCTTC
CDR3aa: CSVEFGRRYNEQFF

d_gene: -
abundance: many
v_gene: TRBV2
j_gene: TRBJ1-1
len: 13
CDR3nt: TGTGCCAGCGCAGGGGTAAGGAACACTGAAGCTTTCTTT
CDR3aa: CASAGVRNTEAFF

d_gene: TRBD2
abundance: -
v_gene: TRBV20-1
j_gene: TRBJ2-1
len: 14
CDR3nt: TGCAGCGGCGGTGTTGGTGTAGCGGGAGTTCATCAGTTCTTC
CDR3aa: CSGGVGVAGVHQFF

d_gene: -
abundance: many
v_gene: TRBV7-3
j_gene: TRBJ1-1
len: 15
CDR3nt: TGTGCCAGCAGCTTAACGTTGGGGCCATCCACTGAAGCTTTCTTT
CDR3aa: CASSLTLGPSTEAFF

d_gene: TRBD1
abundance: many
v_gene: TRBV5-4
j_gene: TRBJ1-4
len: 15
CDR3nt: TGTGCCAGCAGCCCCTACGGGACAGGGGAAGAAAAACTGTTTTTT
CDR3aa: CASSPYGTGEEKLFF

d_gene: -
abundance: many
v_gene: TRBV7-6
j_gene: TRBJ2-2
len: 16
CDR3nt: TGTGCCAGCAGCTTGCAGGGGCCGGCGAACACCGGGGAGCTGTTTTTT
CDR3aa: CASSLQGPANTGELFF

d_gene: TRBD1
abundance: -
v_gene: TRBV29-1
j_gene: TRBJ1-2
len: 12
CDR3nt: TGCAGCGCGGGACAGGGGTCCGACGGCTACACCTTC
CDR3aa: CSAGQGSDGYTF

d_gene: TRBD1
abundance: many
v_gene: TRBV29-1
j_gene: TRBJ2-7
len: 14
CDR3nt: TGCAGCACCAGGGAGGGGACAGGGCGCTACGAGCAGTACTTC
CDR3aa: CSTREGTGRYEQYF

d_gene: TRBD1
abundance: many
v_gene: TRBV11-3
j_gene: TRBJ1-2
len: 15
CDR3nt: TGTGCCAGCAGCCCAGGATGGACAGGGGCGGGTGGCTACACCTTC
CDR3aa: CASSPGWTGAGGYTF

d_gene: -
abundance: once
v_gene: TRBV2
j_gene: TRBJ1-2
len: 12
CDR3nt: TGTGCCAGCAGTGAACCACAGGGCTACTACACCTTC
CDR3aa: CASSEPQGYYTF

d_gene: -
abundance: -
v_gene: TRBV19
j_gene: TRBJ2-2
len: 14
CDR3nt: TGTGCCAGTAGGCTGTCGGTAGGAACCGGGGAGCTGTTTTTT
CDR3aa: CASRLSVGTGELFF

d_gene: -
abundance: many
v_gene: TRBV25-1
j_gene: TRBJ1-1
len: 12
CDR3nt: TGTGCCAGCAGTGTCTGGGGAACTGAAGCTTTCTTT
CDR3aa: CASSVWGTEAFF

d_gene: -
abundance: once
v_gene: TRBV3-1
j_gene: TRBJ2-5
len: 15
CDR3nt: TGTGCCAGCAGCCAAGCGACACGAAAGAAAGAGACCCAGTACTTC
CDR3aa: CASSQATRKKETQYF

d_gene: TRBD2
abundance: -
v_gene: TRBV4-1
j_gene: TRBJ2-2
len: 17
CDR3nt: TGCGCCAGCAGCCAAGTACTAGCGGGAGTGAACACCGGGGAGCTGTTTTTT
CDR3aa: CASSQVLAGVNTGELFF

d_gene: -
abundance: many
v_gene: TRBV14
j_gene: TRBJ1-2
len: 13
CDR3nt: TGTGCCAGCAGCCAAGATGGCGAATATGGCTACACCTTC
CDR3aa: CASSQDGEYGYTF

d_gene: -
abundance: once
v_gene: TRBV25-1
j_gene: TRBJ2-5
len: 14
CDR3nt: TGTGCCAGCAGTGCTGGGGGCTCGGGGGAGACCCAGTACTTC
CDR3aa: CASSAGGSGETQYF

d_gene: -
abundance: many
v_gene: TRBV7-9
j_gene: TRBJ2-2
len: 15
CDR3nt: TGTGCCAGCAGCTTAGCCATCTCGAACACCGGGGAGCTGTTTTTT
CDR3aa: CASSLAISNTGELFF

d_gene: -
abundance: many
v_gene: TRBV7-2
j_gene: TRBJ1-3
len: 14
CDR3nt: TGTGCCAGCAGCCTTAAGGGATTTGGAAACACCATATATTTT
CDR3aa: CASSLKGFGNTIYF

d_gene: -
abundance: many
v_gene: TRBV6-1
j_gene: TRBJ1-4
len: 14
CDR3nt: TGTGCCAGCACCCGGGGGCGGACTAATGAAAAACTGTTTTTT
CDR3aa: CASTRGRTNEKLFF

d_gene: TRBD1
abundance: -
v_gene: TRBV5-8
j_gene: TRBJ1-5
len: 19
CDR3nt: TGTGCCAGCAGCCTGGGCGGGGCAGGGGGCCCGTATAGCAATCAGCCCCAGCATTTT
CDR3aa: CASSLGGAGGPYSNQPQHF

d_gene: -
abundance: -
v_gene: TRBV29-1
j_gene: TRBJ1-1
len: 11
CDR3nt: TGCAGCGCCGCAGGAGACACTGAAGCTTTCTTT
CDR3aa: CSAAGDTEAFF

d_gene: TRBD1
abundance: -
v_gene: TRBV7-3
j_gene: TRBJ2-2
len: 15
CDR3nt: TGTGCCAGCAGCCCTTCGACAGGGGGCTCCGGGGAGCTGTTTTTT
CDR3aa: CASSPSTGGSGELFF

d_gene: -
abundance: -
v_gene: TRBV25-1
j_gene: TRBJ1-1
len: 14
CDR3nt: TGTGCCAGCAGTAATGCCGGGGGGGGAACTGAAGCTTTCTTT
CDR3aa: CASSNAGGGTEAFF

d_gene: -
abundance: -
v_gene: TRBV18
j_gene: TRBJ1-2
len: 17
CDR3nt: TGTGCCAGCTCACCAAATTTGGCGGACCAAGCTAACTATGGCTACACCTTC
CDR3aa: CASSPNLADQANYGYTF

d_gene: -
abundance: -
v_gene: TRBV5-1
j_gene: TRBJ2-6
len: 13
CDR3nt: TGCGCCAGCAGGATGGCAGGGGGGAACGTCCTGACTTTC
CDR3aa: CASRMAGGNVLTF

d_gene: -
abundance: -
v_gene: TRBV4-3
j_gene: TRBJ2-3
len: 15
CDR3nt: TGCGCCAGCAGCCCTGGGGCAGGGGTCACAGATACGCAGTATTTT
CDR3aa: CASSPGAGVTDTQYF

d_gene: -
abundance: few
v_gene: TRBV7-6
j_gene: TRBJ2-7
len: 11
CDR3nt: TGTGCCAGCTTTACGAGGGACGAGCAGTACTTC
CDR3aa: CASFTRDEQYF

d_gene: TRBD1
abundance: -
v_gene: TRBV2
j_gene: TRBJ2-7
len: 14
CDR3nt: TGTGCCAGCAGTGCGACAGGGGAGATCTACGAGCAGTACTTC
CDR3aa: CASSATGEIYEQYF

d_gene: -
abundance: -
v_gene: TRBV2
j_gene: TRBJ2-7
len: 20
CDR3nt: TGTGCCAGCAGTGGGACGGAGACGGGGGCCTACGGGAAGGAGGTGGGAGAGCAGTACTTC
CDR3aa: CASSGTETGAYGKEVGEQYF

d_gene: -
abundance: many
v_gene: TRBV2
j_gene: TRBJ2-7
len: 14
CDR3nt: TGTGCCAGCAGTGAAGTTCAGAGGATTTACGAGCAGTACTTC
CDR3aa: CASSEVQRIYEQYF

d_gene: -
abundance: -
v_gene: TRBV2
j_gene: TRBJ2-5
len: 16
CDR3nt: TGTGCCAGCAGTTTACAATTAACCCGTTCGCAAGAGACCCAGTACTTC
CDR3aa: CASSLQLTRSQETQYF

d_gene: -
abundance: -
v_gene: TRBV13
j_gene: TRBJ2-7
len: 13
CDR3nt: TGTGCCAGCAGCATTGGACGGACCTACGAGCAGTACTTC
CDR3aa: CASSIGRTYEQYF

d_gene: TRBD1
abundance: once
v_gene: TRBV24-1
j_gene: TRBJ2-1
len: 19
CDR3nt: TGTGCCACCAGTGATTTCTACAAGACCGGGACAGGGGGGGGGTATGAGCAGTTCTTC
CDR3aa: CATSDFYKTGTGGGYEQFF

d_gene: -
abundance: -
v_gene: TRBV30
j_gene: TRBJ2-5
len: 13
CDR3nt: TGTGCCTGGAGTCGGGGGCACCAAGAGACCCAGTACTTC
CDR3aa: CAWSRGHQETQYF

d_gene: TRBD2
abundance: few
v_gene: TRBV19
j_gene: TRBJ2-7
len: 16
CDR3nt: TGTGCCAGTAGTATAGAATTGCTAGCGGACCCCTACGAGCAGTACTTC
CDR3aa: CASSIELLADPYEQYF

d_gene: TRBD2
abundance: few
v_gene: TRBV20-1
j_gene: TRBJ2-1
len: 12
CDR3nt: TGCAGTGCCCCCACTAGCGGGAAAGAGCAGTTCTTC
CDR3aa: CSAPTSGKEQFF

d_gene: TRBD2
abundance: -
v_gene: TRBV29-1
j_gene: TRBJ2-5
len: 14
CDR3nt: TGCAGCGCCCCGGGAGGGCCGTACCAAGAGACCCAGTACTTC
CDR3aa: CSAPGGPYQETQYF

d_gene: TRBD1
abundance: many
v_gene: TRBV6-5
j_gene: TRBJ1-1
len: 15
CDR3nt: TGTGCCAGCAGTTATCGGACAGGGGGAGAAACTGAAGCTTTCTTT
CDR3aa: CASSYRTGGETEAFF

d_gene: -
abundance: many
v_gene: TRBV27
j_gene: TRBJ1-6
len: 12
CDR3nt: TGTGCCAGCAGCACCTGGGGTTCACCCCTCCACTTT
CDR3aa: CASSTWGSPLHF

d_gene: -
abundance: -
v_gene: TRBV29-1
j_gene: TRBJ1-2
len: 13
CDR3nt: TGCAGCGCTGCGGCCACGGACTTCTATGGCTACACCTTC
CDR3aa: CSAAATDFYGYTF

d_gene: TRBD1
abundance: few
v_gene: TRBV6-2/TRBV6-3
j_gene: TRBJ1-1
len: 16
CDR3nt: TGTGCCAGCAGTGGGCCCGGACAGGGATTGAACACTGAAGCTTTCTTT
CDR3aa: CASSGPGQGLNTEAFF

d_gene: TRBD1
abundance: -
v_gene: TRBV2
j_gene: TRBJ2-7
len: 15
CDR3nt: TGTGCCAGCAGTGAATCCAGGGGGTATGGCTACGAGCAGTACTTC
CDR3aa: CASSESRGYGYEQYF

d_gene: TRBD1
abundance: -
v_gene: TRBV3-1
j_gene: TRBJ1-6
len: 15
CDR3nt: TGTGCCAGCAGCCCAGGGACAGGGACGGGGTCACCCCTCCACTTT
CDR3aa: CASSPGTGTGSPLHF

d_gene: -
abundance: many
v_gene: TRBV7-8
j_gene: TRBJ2-2
len: 19
CDR3nt: TGTGCCAGCAGCTTGGGCAGGATAATTACTTTCGCGAACACCGGGGAGCTGTTTTTT
CDR3aa: CASSLGRIITFANTGELFF

d_gene: TRBD2
abundance: -
v_gene: TRBV2
j_gene: TRBJ2-3
len: 17
CDR3nt: TGTGCCAGCACGAGCGGGAGGTCCCCCTCCGCTCCGGATACGCAGTATTTT
CDR3aa: CASTSGRSPSAPDTQYF

d_gene: -
abundance: few
v_gene: TRBV20-1
j_gene: TRBJ2-1
len: 14
CDR3nt: TGCAGTGCTAGACGACGCGGACCAGCCGATGAGCAGTTCTTC
CDR3aa: CSARRRGPADEQFF

d_gene: -
abundance: once
v_gene: TRBV7-8
j_gene: TRBJ2-5
len: 15
CDR3nt: TGTGCCAACAGCTTAGGACATGGGGGCGGGGAGACCCAGTACTTC
CDR3aa: CANSLGHGGGETQYF

d_gene: TRBD2
abundance: -
v_gene: TRBV7-9
j_gene: TRBJ2-5
len: 16
CDR3nt: TGTGCCAGCAGCTTAGTTAGCGGGGCACGACAAGAGACCCAGTACTTC
CDR3aa: CASSLVSGARQETQYF

d_gene: -
abundance: -
v_gene: TRBV18
j_gene: TRBJ2-5
len: 16
CDR3nt: TGTGCCAGCCCCCTCCCGGGACTTCCTAGTAGGAAGACCCAGTACTTC
CDR3aa: CASPLPGLPSRKTQYF

d_gene: -
abundance: many
v_gene: TRBV7-9
j_gene: TRBJ1-5
len: 13
CDR3nt: TGTGCCAGCACACAAGGGCGGGAGCAGCCCCAGCATTTT
CDR3aa: CASTQGREQPQHF

d_gene: TRBD1
abundance: -
v_gene: TRBV7-6
j_gene: TRBJ2-7
len: 15
CDR3nt: TGTGCCAGCAGCTTAGGGTATGACAGGGACTACGAGCAGTACTTC
CDR3aa: CASSLGYDRDYEQYF

d_gene: TRBD1
abundance: many
v_gene: TRBV20-1
j_gene: TRBJ2-7
len: 13
CDR3nt: TGCAGTGCCAGGGACAGGTCTGCCTACGAGCAGTACTTC
CDR3aa: CSARDRSAYEQYF

d_gene: -
abundance: many
v_gene: TRBV6-6
j_gene: TRBJ2-5
len: 15
CDR3nt: TGTGCCAGCAGTTACTCGATAGGGGCCGGGGAGACCCAGTACTTC
CDR3aa: CASSYSIGAGETQYF

d_gene: -
abundance: -
v_gene: TRBV5-4
j_gene: TRBJ1-2
len: 14
CDR3nt: TGTGCCAGCAGCTTGGCACAGCCCTTCTATGGCTACACCTTC
CDR3aa: CASSLAQPFYGYTF

d_gene: TRBD1
abundance: many
v_gene: TRBV7-3
j_gene: TRBJ1-2
len: 13
CDR3nt: TGTGCCAGCAGCTTCCGACAGGGGAGAGGCTACACCTTC
CDR3aa: CASSFRQGRGYTF

d_gene: TRBD1
abundance: -
v_gene: TRBV7-3
j_gene: TRBJ1-1
len: 16
CDR3nt: TGTGCCAGCAGTCGACAGGGGGCATGGAAGGGCACTGAAGCTTTCTTT
CDR3aa: CASSRQGAWKGTEAFF

d_gene: -
abundance: -
v_gene: TRBV29-1
j_gene: TRBJ1-1
len: 12
CDR3nt: TGCACCAAAAGGGCGGGTGACACTGAAGCTTTCTTT
CDR3aa: CTKRAGDTEAFF